The 13 T cell receptor beta chains below all came from one sample that was sequenced in a study of early T cells in non-severe SARS-CoV-2 infection. TCRdb reprocessed the 5' RACE reads with MiXCR, giving one entry per CDR3 protein. The sample records roughly 32,000 distinct CDR3 sequences, 6.6% being singletons. The source material was whole blood. These receptors were collected from an adult who was a healthcare worker with PCR-confirmed SARS-CoV-2 infection or an uninfected control (not recorded which).

This clonotype was seen ten or more times. The chain links TRBV7-9 to TRBJ1-1, with D uncertain. Trimming stripped 11 bases from V and 0 bases from J, with 19 bases between. There are 15 residues in the CDR3. The V gene's germline CDR1 is SEHNR and CDR2 FQNEAQ (reference sequence). CDR3 sequence reads: CAWTTPGFMNTEAFF. For the CDR3, the DNA is TGTGCCTGGACGACTCCGGGTTTTATGAACACTGAAGCTTTCTTT.

This clonotype was counted at least ten times. Written as DNA, the CDR3 is TGTGCCAGCAGCTTAGGTTACGGTTCGGGAAACACCATATATTTT. Its protein product is CASSLGYGSGNTIYF. The chain joins TRBV7-6 to TRBJ1-3; no clear D gene. CDR1 SGHVS and CDR2 FNYEAQ come from the germline V gene. This CDR3 comprises 15 residues. V was trimmed by 1 base and J by 4 bases, leaving 11 bases between them. Looking up the rest from reference TRBV7-6 and TRBJ1-3 gives the full variable domain: GAGVSQSPRYKVTKRGQDVALRCDPISGHVSLYWYRQALGQGPEFLTYFNYEAQQDKSGLPNDRFSAERPEGSISTLTIQRTEQRDSAMYRCASSLGYGSGNTIYFGEGSWLTVV.

This clonotype was seen repeatedly, ten times or more. The V gene is TRBV3-1, the J gene TRBJ1-1; no firm D call. CDR1 and CDR2 (germline): LGHDT, YNNKEL (reference sequence). Trimming removed 4 bases from V and 1 base from J, with 16 bases in between. This CDR3 comprises 16 residues. CDR3 sequence (DNA): TGTGCCAGCAGCCGGGTGTCCGGCGTCGAGAACACTGAAGCTTTCTTT. Amino acid sequence: CASSRVSGVENTEAFF.

There are many counts of this clonotype. J is TRBJ2-1 and V is TRBV30; a weak D match, TRBD1 (6 bases). The germline V gene encodes CDR1 GTSNPN and CDR2 SVGIG (reference sequence). This CDR3 comprises 15 residues. Trimming shortened V by 0 bases and J by 1 base, and 10 bases separated the two germline ends. The CDR3 nucleotides are TGTGCCTGGAGTGTCTATGGGACATCCTACAATGAGCAGTTCTTC. This encodes CAWSVYGTSYNEQFF.

This clonotype was counted ten times or more. The V gene is TRBV4-3, the J gene TRBJ1-2; D remains ambiguous. The CDR3 has 14 amino acids. V lost 4 bases and J lost 6, with 15 bases in between. Germline V CDR1 and CDR2: LGHNA, YSLEER. The CDR3 region has the DNA TGCGCCAGCAGCCCAAGACCCTGGCGGGATGGCTACACCTTC. Translation: CASSPRPWRDGYTF.

This clonotype was detected ten times or more. DNA of the CDR3: TGTGCCAGCAGCTGGGGACAGGGGGCAGGAAGAGAGACCCAGTACTTC. Its protein product is CASSWGQGAGRETQYF. The chain couples TRBV11-2 to TRBJ2-5; 12 nucleotides align to TRBD1. The CDR3 covers 16 residues. Looked up from germline, CDR1 is SGHAT and CDR2 is FQNNGV. V shed 4 bases and J 4 bases; nucleotides not matched to a gene: 7.

This clonotype is judged medium-sized. This rearrangement joins TRBV4-2 to TRBJ2-3, with TRBD2 matching over 9 bases. Germline CDR1 and CDR2: LGHNA and YNFKEQ. The CDR3 is made up of 16 amino acids. After removal of 1 base from V and 8 bases from J, the junction contained 10 bases not matched to a gene. The CDR3 coding sequence is TGTGCCAGCAGCCAAGTGGCCAGCGGGGGGCCGACTACGCAGTATTTT. As protein: CASSQVASGGPTTQYF.

Many counts were recorded for this clonotype. The chain couples TRBV12-3 or TRBV12-4 to TRBJ1-1; D might be TRBD1 (5 bases). The CDR3 sequence is 13 residues long. V lost 5 bases and J 3 bases, leaving 10 bases between the germline ends. The CDR3 sequence is CASSPWGDTEAFF. In DNA, the CDR3 is TGTGCCAGCAGTCCCTGGGGGGACACTGAAGCTTTCTTT.

The chain carries TRBV5-5 and TRBJ2-1; D possibly corresponds to TRBD2 (6 bases). The CDR3 sequence is 15 residues long. Germline CDR1 SGHKS, CDR2 YYEKEE (reference sequence). V was clipped by 5 bases and J by 7 bases, with 19 bases between them. CDR3 nucleotides: TGTGCCAGCAGTTTTCGGGACTCCCCTTGGAATGAGCAGTTCTTC. Protein product: CASSFRDSPWNEQFF.

This clonotype was seen many times. V usage is TRBV3-1 and J usage is TRBJ2-7; perhaps D is TRBD1 or TRBD2 (5 bases each). The germline V gene encodes CDR1 LGHDT and CDR2 YNNKEL (reference sequence). With 2 bases removed from V and 3 bases from J, the gap between germline ends came to 14 bases. This CDR3 contains 15 residues. As DNA, the CDR3 is TGTGCCAGCAGCCAAAACCGGGACCGAAACTACGAGCAGTACTTC. Residues: CASSQNRDRNYEQYF.

This clonotype was observed at least ten times. This chain uses TRBV10-3 with TRBJ2-3, with 14 bases aligning to TRBD2. Germline V CDR1 and CDR2: ENHRY, SYGVKD. The CDR3 is 23 residues long. Trimming removed 2 bases from V and 0 bases from J; junction bases left unmatched: 19. The CDR3 DNA is TGTGCCATCAGTGAGCCGACGGGAGCAGGGACTAGCGGGGGTGCCTCTAGCACAGATACGCAGTATTTT. Its translation is CAISEPTGAGTSGGASSTDTQYF.

The chain carries TRBV21-1 and TRBJ2-7; the D call in the table, TRBD1, was not verified against the DNA. TRBV21-1 is flagged as a pseudogene. This CDR3 comprises 13 residues. In DNA form, the CDR3 reads TGTGCCAGCTACTTGACAGGGCCCTACGAGCAGTACTTC. This translates into CASYLTGPYEQYF.

This clonotype showed up many times. The genes are TRBV6-1 and TRBJ2-7; D is possibly TRBD1 (5 bases). Trimming left V 4 bases short and J 6 bases short, with 10 bases between. The CDR3 totals 12 residues. Germline-derived CDR1 and CDR2 are MNHNS and SASEGT. CDR3 DNA: TGTGCCAGCAGTGGGACCAGGGCCGAGCAGTACTTC. It codes for CASSGTRAEQYF.